The 14 T cell receptor beta chains below were found in one sample sequenced in a study of healthy donors' naive CD4 and CD8 T cells. Each TCR library used 450 to 600 ng of total RNA and a linear amplification protocol. TCRdb reanalysed the reads using MiXCR and keeps one entry per CDR3 protein. The table has around 180,000 distinct CDR3 sequences, 65% to 75% seen once. Sequenced: naive CD4+ and CD8+ T cells sorted from blood, pooled from several donors. The receptors stem from a pool of human donors in good health; the sample pools cells from several healthy donors.

A few counts support this clonotype. The gene calls are TRBV29-1 and TRBJ2-3; 7 bases are shared with TRBD1. The V segment lost 4 bases and the J segment 2 bases; nucleotides outside the gene matches: 6. Per the germline V gene, CDR1 is SQVTM and CDR2 is ANQGSEA. The length of the CDR3 is 14 residues. CDR3 in DNA: TGCAGCGTTGTAGGGACAGACCCCACAGATACGCAGTATTTT. It encodes CSVVGTDPTDTQYF.

The sample holds a few counts of this clonotype. This chain uses TRBV29-1 with TRBJ1-5; 8 bases line up with TRBD1. Unmatched junction bases numbered 9, after V lost 5 bases and J lost 6 bases. Germline V lookup: CDR1 SQVTM, CDR2 ANQGSEA. CDR3 size: 14 residues. This CDR3 is CSVLTDREGQPQHF. CDR3 nucleotides: TGCAGCGTTCTCACGGACAGGGAGGGTCAGCCCCAGCATTTT.

This rearrangement joins TRBV19 to TRBJ2-3; TRBD2 aligns across 8 bases. The trim removed 3 bases at V and 4 bases at J, leaving 3 bases unmatched. The CDR3 consists of 14 residues. CDR1 and CDR2 (germline): LNHDA, SQIVND (reference sequence). The CDR3, as DNA: TGTGCCAGTAGTATTAGCGGGGATGCAGATACGCAGTATTTT. Translated, it gives CASSISGDADTQYF.

The sample holds a few counts of this clonotype. The J gene is TRBJ1-6, the V gene TRBV5-1; D remains ambiguous. The V gene's germline CDR1 is SGHRS and CDR2 YFSETQ. The CDR3 is 19 residues long. V lost 4 bases and J lost 0, with 20 bases in between. This chain's CDR3 is CASSQPNVSSSSYNSPLHF. As DNA, the CDR3 is TGCGCCAGCAGCCAGCCCAACGTAAGTTCGAGCTCCTATAATTCACCCCTCCACTTT. Using reference TRBV5-1 and TRBJ1-6 for the parts outside the CDR3, the full variable domain is KAGVTQTPRYLIKTRGQQVTLSCSPISGHRSVSWYQQTPGQGLQFLFEYFSETQRNKGNFPGRFSGRQFSNSRSEMNVSTLELGDSALYLCASSQPNVSSSSYNSPLHFGNGTRLTVT.

The chain carries TRBV5-6 and TRBJ2-7; no clear D. The CDR3 loop spans 15 amino acids. V lost 4 bases to trimming and J lost 3 bases, with 17 bases between them. CDR1 and CDR2 from the germline V gene are SGHDT and YYEEEE. CDR3 nucleotide sequence: TGTGCCAGCAGCAGCCACCCAGCGAAGCTCTACGAGCAGTACTTC. This encodes CASSSHPAKLYEQYF.

This clonotype came up once. V usage is TRBV18 and J usage is TRBJ1-1; D not certain. In germline, CDR1 is KGHSH, CDR2 LQKENI. The CDR3 length is 17 residues. Between the trimmed V and J ends, which lost 3 bases and 5 bases, there was a span of 22 bases. The CDR3 protein is CASSPINLGEWTTEAFF. The CDR3 DNA follows: TGTGCCAGCTCACCCATTAATCTTGGAGAGTGGACTACTGAAGCTTTCTTT.

This rearrangement joins TRBV27 to TRBJ1-5; D might be TRBD1 (5 bases). V was clipped by 5 bases and J by 0 bases, with 11 bases between them. Looked up from germline, CDR1 is MNHEY and CDR2 is SMNVEV (reference sequence). This CDR3 contains 15 residues. This CDR3 reads CASSPPGDSNQPQHF. In nucleotides, the CDR3 is TGTGCCAGCAGTCCTCCGGGGGATAGCAATCAGCCCCAGCATTTT.

The chain joins TRBV29-1 to TRBJ2-3; 7 bases map to TRBD2. This CDR3 contains 14 residues. J gave up 7 bases and V 4 bases, and 11 bases lay outside the gene matches. Germline CDR1 is SQVTM and CDR2 is ANQGSEA. The CDR3 region has the DNA TGCAGCGTTGTCACAAGCGGGACCGTATATACGCAGTATTTT. As protein: CSVVTSGTVYTQYF.

This clonotype was seen a few times. The V and J genes are TRBV29-1 and TRBJ2-2; the D is unclear. Germline CDR1 and CDR2: SQVTM and ANQGSEA. The CDR3 spans 16 residues. V lost 2 bases, J lost 0 bases, and 13 bases lay in between. The DNA for the CDR3 is TGCAGCGTTGAAACCGGCAGGTCTACGAACACCGGGGAGCTGTTTTTT. Protein: CSVETGRSTNTGELFF.

The genes are TRBV29-1 and TRBJ1-1; D possibly corresponds to TRBD1 (5 bases). Trimming left V 3 bases short and J 1 base short, with 15 bases between. From germline, CDR1 is SQVTM and CDR2 ANQGSEA. This CDR3 spans 15 amino acids. CDR3 protein: CSVDPWGRANTEAFF. In DNA, the CDR3 is TGCAGCGTTGACCCCTGGGGCAGAGCGAACACTGAAGCTTTCTTT.

The chain uses TRBV29-1 and TRBJ1-1; D ambiguous. Germline values: CDR1 SQVTM, CDR2 ANQGSEA. The CDR3 totals 13 residues. CDR3 nucleotides: TGCATCGTCTCCGGATTTGCGAACACTGAAGCTTTCTTT. Its protein product is CIVSGFANTEAFF.

V is TRBV5-4 and J is TRBJ1-2; D is uncertain. The CDR3 runs to 15 residues. The germline V gene has CDR1 SGHNT and CDR2 YYREEE (reference sequence). Trimming stripped 0 bases from V and 5 bases from J, with 14 bases between. For the CDR3, the DNA is TGTGCCAGCAGCTTGGTGCGGGTTCGTGGGTATGGCTACACCTTC. Its translation: CASSLVRVRGYGYTF.

This clonotype was seen a handful of times. The chain combines TRBV6-5 with TRBJ2-1; TRBD1 matches 8 bases. This CDR3 spans 16 amino acids. Trimming at V came to 2 bases and at J to 8 bases, leaving 11 bases not matched to a gene. Germline V CDR1 and CDR2: MNHEY, SVGAGI. CDR3 sequence reads: CASSYQADRVRYEQFF. The CDR3 nucleotides are TGTGCCAGCAGTTACCAGGCGGACAGGGTTAGGTATGAGCAGTTCTTC.

This clonotype was detected only once. This sequence joins TRBV15 and TRBJ2-1; 8 bases align to TRBD2. This CDR3 comprises 16 residues. Germline trimming cut 1 base from V and 2 bases from J; bases unmatched to any gene: 4. Germline CDR1 LNHNV, CDR2 YYDKDF (reference sequence). As DNA, the CDR3 is TGTGCCACCAGCAGAGGACTAGCGAGAACCTACAATGAGCAGTTCTTC. It translates to CATSRGLARTYNEQFF.